Reported below is one T cell receptor beta chain. Its specificity is unknown. Subsets obtained from CD4+ cells comprised CD45RA+ naive and CD45RA-negative memory cells. The V end was cut by 7 bases, the J end by 3 bases, with 13 bases between. From germline, CDR1 is MRHNA and CDR2 SNTAGT. The CDR3 has 14 amino acids. Source study methods: There were no quality scores in the junction-only immunoSEQ sequences, so filtering differed. Repertoires were generated with immunoSEQ multiplex PCR, while TCRdb's copy carries only in-frame clones and drops some. For V, J and clone size, that table is used; D and trimming come from the DNA. The table lists 2 million to 2.5 million clones, about nine tenths of them singletons. These data originate in a study of shared clonotypes between healthy human individuals. Whole-study findings and limits: Several donors held approximately 5% of naive CD4 clonotypes in common. Generally, naive subsets came out with larger estimated richness than memory subsets.

The TCR was taken from a man in his late teens or twenties in good health. Some clones in this sample may be carry-over from other donors' samples. Sample: naive CD4+ T cells from PBMCs. The subset denotes: CD45RA+ positively selected. The chain carries TRBV6-4 and TRBJ2-1; D remains ambiguous. CDR3 in DNA: TGTGCCAGCAACCTGGTGAGAGACTACAATGAGCAGTTCTTC. It codes for CASNLVRDYNEQFF.